This T cell receptor beta chain was found in a study of blood T cell repertoires in COVID-19. Repertoires were generated with immunoSEQ multiplex PCR, while TCRdb's copy carries only in-frame clones and drops some. The sample lists some 46,000 clones, about 90% occurring once. Trimming took 6 bases from V and 1 from J, leaving 9 bases between them. The CDR3 is made up of 13 amino acids. Germline V gene sequence: CDR1 SGHAT, CDR2 FQNNGV. This TCR came from a man between 50 and 59 years old with acute or convalescent COVID-19. This chain uses TRBV11-2 with TRBJ1-1; D perhaps matches TRBD1 (5 bases). The sequenced sample was peripheral blood. The CDR3: CASSTGRNTEAFF. In DNA form, the CDR3 reads TGTGCCAGCAGTACAGGCCGGAACACTGAAGCTTTCTTT.